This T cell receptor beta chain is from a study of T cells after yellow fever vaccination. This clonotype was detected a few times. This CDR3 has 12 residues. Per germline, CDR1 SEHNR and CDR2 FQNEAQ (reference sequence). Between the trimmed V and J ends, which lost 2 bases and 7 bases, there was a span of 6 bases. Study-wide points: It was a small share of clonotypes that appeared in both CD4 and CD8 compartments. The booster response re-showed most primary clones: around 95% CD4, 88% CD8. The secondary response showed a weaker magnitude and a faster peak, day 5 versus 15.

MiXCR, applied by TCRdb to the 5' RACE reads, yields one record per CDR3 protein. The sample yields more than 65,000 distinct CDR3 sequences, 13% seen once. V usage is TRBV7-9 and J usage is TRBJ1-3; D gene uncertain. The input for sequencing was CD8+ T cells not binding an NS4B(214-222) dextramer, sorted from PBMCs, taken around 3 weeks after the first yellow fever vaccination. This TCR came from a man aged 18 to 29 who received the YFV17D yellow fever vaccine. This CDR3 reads CASSLSINTIYF. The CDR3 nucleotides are TGTGCCAGCAGCTTATCAATCAACACCATATATTTT.